What follows are 23 T cell receptor beta chains derived from one specimen sequenced in a study of graft-versus-host responses after intestinal transplantation (dated by TCRdb to about 2021). The receptor library was made with the immunoSEQ multiplex PCR assay. TCRdb mirrors the immuneACCESS table, restricted to in-frame sequences. Some clones are absent from its copies; in checked studies, under half trace to an unresolved V gene, and the reason for the others is unknown. This sample is represented by 7,000 to 8,500 clones; 68% of them were singletons. The top ten constitute approximately 5% of the sample. Intraepithelial and lamina propria lymphocytes were isolated from graft specimens using dithiothreitol, EDTA incubations and collagenase D digestion. The sequences come from ileum tissue, collected roughly 55 days after transplant. The receptor set was obtained from a human patient who received an intestinal transplant, so some T cells may come from the graft donor.

This chain joins TRBV19 and TRBJ2-7, with a possible D match to TRBD1 (6 bases). V was trimmed by 3 bases and J by 7 bases, leaving 13 bases between them. The CDR3 runs to 13 residues. Germline V CDR1 and CDR2: LNHDA, SQIVND (reference sequence). DNA for the CDR3: TGTGCCAGTAGTATTTCGGCAGGGGTGGAGCAGTACGTC. It specifies CASSISAGVEQYV.

The chain carries TRBV4-1 and TRBJ2-1; perhaps TRBD1 as D (6 bases). The CDR3 has 16 residues. V was shortened by 2 bases and J by 4 bases, with 15 bases between the two germline ends. Germline CDR1 is MGHRA and CDR2 is YSYEKL. CDR3 in DNA: TGCGCCAGCAGCCAAAGGTCGATCGGGACATACAATGAGCAGTTCTTC. It encodes CASSQRSIGTYNEQFF.

A few counts support this clone. CDR3 in DNA: TGTGCCAGCAGTGACCAGGGGGGAACTGGTACGCAGTATTTT. It codes for CASSDQGGTGTQYF. The gene calls are TRBV6-4 and TRBJ2-3; tentatively, D is TRBD1 (7 bases). CDR3 length equals 14 residues. Per germline, CDR1 MRHNA and CDR2 SNTAGT. The V gene lost 2 bases and the J gene lost 8 bases, with 14 bases spanning the gap.

J is TRBJ2-6 and V is TRBV5-4; TRBD1 agrees at 10 bases. Germline CDR1 SGHNT, CDR2 YYREEE (reference sequence). Trimming cost V 4 bases and J 2 bases; bases outside gene matches: 6. CDR3 length: 17 amino acids. The CDR3 protein is CASSPSDRGAGANVLTF. DNA of the CDR3: TGTGCCAGCAGCCCGTCGGACAGGGGGGCTGGGGCCAACGTCCTGACTTTC.

The J gene is TRBJ1-2, the V gene TRBV18; 8 bases agree with TRBD1. CDR1 and CDR2 from the germline V gene are KGHSH and LQKENI. V shed 4 bases and J 5 bases; nucleotides not matched to a gene: 21. The CDR3 extends over 19 amino acids. CDR3 coding DNA: TGTGCCAGCTCACTAATGACATACAGGGGGAACGGCCCTAGATATGGCTACACCTTC. Amino acid sequence: CASSLMTYRGNGPRYGYTF.

V and J are TRBV5-1 and TRBJ2-3, with a weak D call TRBD1 (6 bases). The V and J ends lost 4 bases and 1 base respectively, with 22 bases between them. There are 18 residues in the CDR3. Germline CDR1 reads SGHRS; CDR2 reads YFSETQ. The CDR3 DNA sequence: TGCGCCAGCAGCCCGGGTACCGGCCGGGACATCCGCACAGATACGCAGTATTTT. This encodes CASSPGTGRDIRTDTQYF.

This rearrangement joins TRBV7-9 to TRBJ1-3, with 7 bases matching TRBD1. V lost 5 bases, J lost 8 bases, and 6 bases stayed unmatched. The V gene's germline CDR1 is SEHNR and CDR2 FQNEAQ (reference sequence). CDR3 length equals 13 residues. The CDR3 nucleotides are TGTGCCAGCAGCCTCGACAGGGCCCACACCATATATTTT. Translated, it gives CASSLDRAHTIYF.

Comment on this clone: One end of the junction varies from germline; a read error may be responsible. The V gene is TRBV5-6, the J gene TRBJ2-3; TRBD1 aligns across 7 bases. CDR1 and CDR2 from the germline V gene are SGHDT and YYEEEE. The CDR3 is made up of 12 amino acids. The CDR3 DNA reads TGTGCCAGCAGCCGACTACGGGACAGCGAAATTTTT. Protein product: CASSRLRDSEIF.

V gene TRBV10-3 combines with J gene TRBJ2-1; 14 positions agree with TRBD2. Trimming at V came to 6 bases and at J to 10 bases, leaving 2 bases not matched to a gene. Germline assignment: CDR1 ENHRY and CDR2 SYGVKD. The CDR3 has 13 amino acids. CDR3 sequence reads: CAIRGLAGEEQFF. In DNA, the CDR3 is TGTGCCATCAGGGGACTAGCGGGGGAGGAGCAGTTCTTC.

This clone turned up a few times. This rearrangement joins TRBV28 to TRBJ2-7; 7 positions agree with TRBD2. J gave up 0 bases and V 7 bases, and 6 bases lay outside the gene matches. Germline V gene data show CDR1 as MDHEN and CDR2 as SYDVKM. The CDR3 extends over 14 amino acids. In DNA form, the CDR3 reads TGTGCCAGCAATGGCGGGGGAAGCTCCTACGAGCAGTACGTC. Translation gives CASNGGGSSYEQYV.

This clone has a handful of counts. The chain joins TRBV7-8 to TRBJ2-3; TRBD2 matches 7 bases. This CDR3 comprises 16 residues. Germline V gives CDR1 SGHVS, CDR2 FQNEAQ. V was clipped by 5 bases and J by 2 bases; unmatched bases: 10. The CDR3 region has the DNA TGTGCCAGCAGCCCCTCCGCTAGCGGCTACACAGATACGCAGTATTTT. Encoded protein: CASSPSASGYTDTQYF.

Judged by abundance, this clone is medium-sized. The V call is TRBV7-6, the J call TRBJ2-7; no definite D call. The V end lost 3 bases, the J end lost 3 bases, and 9 bases lay between the germline ends. The CDR3 is 13 amino acids. Germline loops: CDR1 SGHVS, CDR2 FNYEAQ. The CDR3 DNA is TGTGCCAGCAGCTTCTCCCACAGCTACGAGCAGTACGTC. Its translation: CASSFSHSYEQYV.

The table lists this clone with a few counts. This rearrangement joins TRBV11-2 to TRBJ2-7; the D gene is possibly TRBD1 (6 bases). The germline V gene has CDR1 SGHAT and CDR2 FQNNGV. Trimming pared 1 base from V and 2 bases from J, leaving 12 bases between. There are 15 residues in the CDR3. CDR3 DNA: TGTGCCAGCAGCTTAGGGACAGTGTTCCCCTACGAGCAGTACGTC. Encoded protein: CASSLGTVFPYEQYV.

This clone was picked up a small number of times. The chain recombines TRBV18 with TRBJ1-2; no reliable D call. Germline assignment: CDR1 KGHSH and CDR2 LQKENI. The ends were cut back, 3 bases at V and 6 bases at J, with 11 bases in the middle. The CDR3 is made up of 13 amino acids. The CDR3 DNA reads as TGTGCCAGCTCACCCAATCAGAAAGATGGCTACACCTTC. Its protein is CASSPNQKDGYTF.

There are a few counts of this clone. This chain connects TRBV6-5 to TRBJ1-2, with TRBD1 matching 9 bases. Germline CDR1 reads MNHEY; CDR2 reads SVGAGI. Trimming at V came to 6 bases and at J to 5 bases, leaving 7 bases not matched to a gene. The CDR3 is 14 residues long. As DNA, the CDR3 is TGTGCCAGCAGACTCGGACAGGGGAATTATGGCTACACCTTC. Translating it yields CASRLGQGNYGYTF.

The J gene is TRBJ1-1, the V gene TRBV27; a possible D gene is TRBD1 (6 bases). Trimming stripped 3 bases from V and 4 bases from J, with 12 bases between. The CDR3 totals 14 residues. Germline values: CDR1 MNHEY, CDR2 SMNVEV (reference sequence). The CDR3 spells CASSLGGRGTEAFF. The DNA of the CDR3 is TGTGCCAGCAGTTTGGGGGGGCGTGGCACTGAAGCTTTCTTT.

The chain joins TRBV29-1 to TRBJ2-3, with D tentatively TRBD2 (5 bases). The ends were cut back, 7 bases at V and 0 bases at J, with 20 bases in the middle. This CDR3 has 16 amino acids. Germline-derived CDR1 and CDR2 are SQVTM and ANQGSEA. The CDR3 reads CSAHFAREASTDTQYF. The CDR3 nucleotides read TGCAGCGCCCACTTTGCCCGGGAAGCTAGCACAGATACGCAGTATTTT.

This clone is termed medium-sized. The chain recombines TRBV6-1 with TRBJ1-5, with D possibly TRBD1 on 6 matching bases. CDR1 and CDR2 from the germline V gene are MNHNS and SASEGT. The length of the CDR3 is 13 residues. V lost 6 bases, J lost 3 bases, and 9 bases lay in between. CDR3 coding DNA: TGTGCCAGCAGGGACAGCAACAATCAGCCCCAGCATTTT. Residues: CASRDSNNQPQHF.

The CDR3 sequence is CACSPGGNQPQHF. For the CDR3, the DNA is TGTGCCTGTAGCCCCGGAGGCAATCAGCCCCAGCATTTT. This rearrangement joins TRBV30 to TRBJ1-5; D not resolved. Looked up from germline, CDR1 is GTSNPN and CDR2 is SVGIG (reference sequence). The ends were cut back, 6 bases at V and 2 bases at J, with 11 bases in the middle. The CDR3 runs to 13 residues.

The V and J genes are TRBV5-1 and TRBJ2-1, with 7 positions matching TRBD2. V trimming: 7 bases; J trimming: 4 bases; junction bases outside the gene matches: 5. From germline, CDR1 is SGHRS and CDR2 YFSETQ. This CDR3 has 13 residues. CDR3 in amino acids: CASGEGGYNEQFF. CDR3 nucleotide sequence: TGCGCCAGCGGCGAGGGAGGGTACAATGAGCAGTTCTTC.

V is TRBV5-6 and J is TRBJ1-4; no reliable D call. This CDR3 has 16 residues. Germline V gene data show CDR1 as SGHDT and CDR2 as YYEEEE. Trimming removed 1 base from V and 0 bases from J, with 10 bases in between. CDR3 sequence: CASSLRVQATNEKLFF. The DNA of the CDR3 is TGTGCCAGCAGCTTGAGAGTCCAAGCAACTAATGAAAAACTGTTTTTT.

This clone was picked up one time. V and J are TRBV7-3 and TRBJ2-3, with a possible D match to TRBD2 (6 bases). Germline loops: CDR1 SGHTA, CDR2 FQGTGA. V was shortened by 3 bases and J by 5 bases, with 9 bases between the two germline ends. This CDR3 has 13 residues. CDR3 region: CASSFHGGDTQYF. The CDR3 bases are TGTGCCAGCAGCTTCCACGGGGGAGATACGCAGTATTTT.

V gene TRBV7-9 combines with J gene TRBJ2-3; D might be TRBD2 (7 bases). The germline V and J ends were trimmed by 7 bases and 4 bases, with 15 bases remaining between them. The CDR3 totals 14 residues. Germline assignment: CDR1 SEHNR and CDR2 FQNEAQ (reference sequence). CDR3 nucleotides: TGTGCCAGCACCCCGAGGGGGGGAGCAGATACGCAGTATTTT. Translated: CASTPRGGADTQYF.